Sequencing of this T cell receptor beta chain was carried out in a study of T cells after yellow fever vaccination. Study at large: Preparation of the low-cell-number fractions used SMART-Seq v4 Ultra Low Input. Findings of the study overall: A minor fraction of clonotypes spanned both CD4 and CD8 compartments. Contaminating bulk clonotypes could be abundant in FACS-sorted repertoires. Clones from primary vaccination mostly reappeared after the booster (around 96% CD4, approximately 86% CD8).

In TCRdb, the 5' RACE reads were re-called with MiXCR into one record per CDR3 protein. The sample consists of roughly 520,000 distinct CDR3 sequences, about a fifth of them appearing once. The CDR3 has 15 amino acids. The germline CDR1 and CDR2 sequences are MGHRA and YSYEKL. With 0 bases removed from V and 1 base from J, the gap between germline ends came to 9 bases. With respect to this clonotype: Antigen specificity is unknown.

The TCR was taken from a man younger than 35 who received the YFV17D yellow fever vaccine. This chain connects TRBV4-1 to TRBJ2-5; no reliable D call. Specimen: PBMCs, collected 21 days after the first yellow fever vaccination. CDR3: CASSQDPGPQETQYF. The CDR3 DNA reads TGCGCCAGCAGCCAAGACCCGGGCCCCCAAGAGACCCAGTACTTC.